Shown below are 6 T cell receptor beta chains from a single sample sequenced in a study of shared clonotypes between healthy human individuals (dated by TCRdb to the early 2020s). For the CD8 naive samples, CD45RO-negative cells were positively selected for CCR7, yielding a CD45RA+CCR7+ population from which TemRA cells were excluded. Library preparation was by the immunoSEQ multiplex PCR assay. Sourced from immuneACCESS, this table was stored by TCRdb with only in-frame sequences that have V and J called. A share of the clones is absent; for the studies checked, an unresolved V gene accounts for under half, and the remainder has no known explanation. The sample table records about 2.2 million clones; approximately 92% of these occur just once. The ten largest clones capture around 1.7% of the sample. Sequencing input: naive CD8+ T cells from PBMCs. The sample's cell subset or site label is to be understood as: CD45RA+CCR7+. The source is a man between 18 and 35 years old in good health. Some clones in this sample may be carry-over from other donors' samples.

As regards this clone: The sample holds other DNA sequences that translate to the same CDR3. V is TRBV20-1 and J is TRBJ1-2; D not resolved. From germline, CDR1 is DFQATT and CDR2 SNEGSKA (reference sequence). The V end lost 1 base, the J end lost 8 bases, and 5 bases lay between the germline ends. The CDR3 runs to 10 residues. This CDR3 reads CSARASGYTF. The CDR3 DNA follows: TGCAGTGCTAGAGCTTCCGGCTACACCTTC.

As DNA, the CDR3 is TGTGCCAGCAGTTTATATAGGGGAAACGAGCAGTACTTC. Encoded protein: CASSLYRGNEQYF. J is TRBJ2-7 and V is TRBV28, with D perhaps TRBD1 (5 bases). Trimming stripped 1 base from V and 5 bases from J, with 9 bases between. CDR3 length equals 13 residues. Germline V gene lookup returns CDR1 MDHEN and CDR2 SYDVKM.

The chain recombines TRBV27 with TRBJ2-7, with 10 bases identical to TRBD2. Trimming removed 6 bases from V and 2 bases from J; junction bases left unmatched: 10. CDR1 is MNHEY and CDR2 is SMNVEV in the germline V gene (reference sequence). This CDR3 is built from 16 residues. The chain's CDR3 is CASSMLAGDGPYEQYF. CDR3 nucleotide sequence: TGTGCCAGCAGCATGCTAGCGGGAGATGGGCCCTACGAGCAGTACTTC.

The chain uses TRBV28 and TRBJ1-1; D is undetermined. The germline V gene has CDR1 MDHEN and CDR2 SYDVKM. Deletions cut 3 bases from V and 4 bases from J, with 12 bases between. The CDR3 loop spans 14 amino acids. CDR3 bases: TGTGCCAGCAGTTTTGGTCAGGCAAGCACTGAAGCTTTCTTT. The encoded protein is CASSFGQASTEAFF.

The rearrangement uses TRBV19 and TRBJ2-1; D is tentatively TRBD1 or TRBD2 (5 bases each). The CDR3 is made up of 12 amino acids. Germline CDR1 is LNHDA and CDR2 is SQIVND (reference sequence). With 10 bases removed from V and 11 bases from J, the gap between germline ends came to 18 bases. The CDR3 nucleotides are TGTGCCACCAACCCCGGGGCGCCCCAGCAGTTCTTC. It codes for CATNPGAPQQFF.

The rearrangement uses TRBV4-3 and TRBJ1-4; 7 bases line up with TRBD1. Germline trimming cut 1 base from V and 5 bases from J; bases unmatched to any gene: 1. Germline V gene lookup returns CDR1 LGHNA and CDR2 YSLEER. The CDR3 extends over 14 amino acids. The DNA of the CDR3 is TGCGCCAGCAGCCAAGCCAGGGGGAATGAAAAACTGTTTTTT. Translated: CASSQARGNEKLFF.